These T cell receptor beta chains were read from a single sample in a study of PD-1 blockade in mismatch repair-deficient tumors. Method: immunoSEQ multiplex PCR; TCRdb's copy keeps in-frame clones and lacks some. Of some 110,000 clones in the sample, 65% to 80% were seen once. The starting material was peripheral blood, obtained 60 weeks after starting pembrolizumab. These receptors all come from an adult with mismatch repair-deficient cancer. The conserved cysteine and the conserved F or W are not part of the CDR3 here.

CDR3 | length | J | V
ASSLATTQETQY | 12 | TRBJ2-5 | TRBV11-2
ASSLIAGRFGEDRGSRETQY | 20 | TRBJ2-5 | TRBV7-3
ASSFGQRNQPQH | 12 | TRBJ1-5 | TRBV7-2
SVGPGFNYGYT | 11 | TRBJ1-2 | TRBV29-1
ASSLVGSGQRTDTQY | 15 | TRBJ2-3 | TRBV5-6
ASSLIWTDNQPQH | 13 | TRBJ1-5 | TRBV6-1
ASSLVSSGSLNEQF | 14 | TRBJ2-1 | TRBV7-9
ASSSPSFGELF | 11 | TRBJ2-2 | TRBV5-4
ASSLVGQGSTEAF | 13 | TRBJ1-1 | TRBV5-1
ASSQVGGRYTGELF | 14 | TRBJ2-2 | TRBV14
ASSPLASPWEQY | 12 | TRBJ2-7 | TRBV27
ASKPGTENLYGYT | 13 | TRBJ1-2 | TRBV19
SARDLREAF | 9 | TRBJ1-1 | TRBV20-1
ASSNLAGGILN | 11 | TRBJ2-5 | TRBV19
ASNQLTGPYEQY | 12 | TRBJ2-7 | TRBV2
ASRMGNEQF | 9 | TRBJ2-1 | TRBV25-1
TSSQDGDRGHGYT | 13 | TRBJ1-2 | TRBV1
ASSLFQGDYEQY | 12 | TRBJ2-7 | TRBV27
SVDTGKASNTEAF | 13 | TRBJ1-1 | TRBV29-1
ASSVEGSTGTYEQY | 14 | TRBJ2-7 | TRBV9
ATSRDLGLGNQPQH | 14 | TRBJ1-5 | TRBV15
ASSVTPGGNIQY | 12 | TRBJ2-4 | TRBV19
ASSSYEPRGPRYQPQH | 16 | TRBJ1-5 | TRBV7-8
ASSVRGGQETQY | 12 | TRBJ2-5 | TRBV6-6
ASSLGGQGDRAF | 12 | TRBJ1-1 | TRBV7-2
ASSTGQGNTEAF | 12 | TRBJ1-1 | TRBV19
ASSDPNSGNQPQH | 13 | TRBJ1-5 | TRBV2
ASSPLPGGPREQY | 13 | TRBJ2-7 | TRBV18
ASSLGLREARYEQY | 14 | TRBJ2-7 | TRBV27
ASSARGQREGYT | 12 | TRBJ1-2 | TRBV9
ASSRTGWTGELF | 12 | TRBJ2-2 | TRBV14
ASSHNGGRGNTEAF | 14 | TRBJ1-1 | TRBV5-1
ASSIRGSSGNTIY | 13 | TRBJ1-3 | TRBV5-6
ASKMQVGEINEQF | 13 | TRBJ2-1 | TRBV5-1
ASRDRGFSYNEQF | 13 | TRBJ2-1 | TRBV2
ASSRPDSEQY | 10 | TRBJ2-7 | TRBV7-6
ASTWAAEDGEQY | 12 | TRBJ2-7 | TRBV19
ASSLVSGAGEQY | 12 | TRBJ2-7 | TRBV5-5
ASSPRTLSYNEQF | 13 | TRBJ2-1 | TRBV7-2
AISDDGTNEKLF | 12 | TRBJ1-4 | TRBV10-3
ASSLAAGTIPLMNTEAF | 17 | TRBJ1-1 | TRBV28
ASSMQGSIGELF | 12 | TRBJ2-2 | TRBV19
ASSLQTGTYEQY | 12 | TRBJ2-7 | TRBV5-1
ASSWDGATNEKLF | 13 | TRBJ1-4 | TRBV5-8
ASARDRGIFNEQY | 13 | TRBJ2-7 | TRBV5-1
ASSLQGAIGETQY | 13 | TRBJ2-5 | TRBV11-1